Each of the 21 T cell receptor beta chains below was sequenced from the same sample in a study of blood T cell repertoires in COVID-19. Produced via immunoSEQ multiplex PCR; TCRdb's table is partial and in-frame only. Of some 180,000 clones listed, 82% were seen once; the top ten hold around 8%. Sequencing was done on a sample of peripheral blood. All receptors derive from a woman aged 55-69 years with COVID-19, enrolled during active disease.

The V and J genes are TRBV3-1 (or the pseudogene TRBV3-2) and TRBJ2-2; 9 nucleotides align to TRBD1. CDR3 length equals 16 residues. CDR1 is LGHDT, CDR2 YNNKEL, per germline (reference sequence). With 2 bases clipped from V and 2 bases from J, the junction kept 3 bases outside the gene matches. The CDR3, as DNA: TGTGCCAGCAGCCAACGGACAGGGGCCAACACCGGGGAGCTGTTTTTT. It yields the protein CASSQRTGANTGELFF.

The J gene is TRBJ2-5, the V gene TRBV9, with 7 positions matching TRBD1. The CDR3 length is 14 residues. CDR1 is SGDLS, CDR2 YYNGEE, per germline. With V trimmed by 3 bases and J by 6 bases, 8 bases remained unmatched. DNA for the CDR3: TGTGCCAGCAGCGCGACAGGGAGTGAGAAGACCCAGTACTTC. Its translation is CASSATGSEKTQYF.

The rearrangement links TRBV7-8 to TRBJ2-7; TRBD1 is a possible D gene (5 bases). This CDR3 has 13 amino acids. Deletions cut 3 bases from V and 5 bases from J, with 11 bases between. Germline assignment: CDR1 SGHVS and CDR2 FQNEAQ. The CDR3 loop reads CASSFSRADEQYF. CDR3 DNA: TGTGCCAGCAGCTTTTCCAGGGCAGACGAGCAGTACTTC.

This chain links TRBV6-5 with TRBJ2-2; D is possibly TRBD1 (5 bases). The germline CDR1 and CDR2 sequences are MNHEY and SVGAGI. Trimming took off 11 bases at V and 2 bases at J, with 18 bases between the two ends. There are 15 residues in the CDR3. Here the CDR3 DNA reads TGTGCCGTGGGCGACAGTATTGTTAACACCGGGGAGCTGTTTTTT. Protein: CAVGDSIVNTGELFF.

The J gene is TRBJ2-2, the V gene TRBV7-6; 11 bases agree with TRBD2. The CDR3 loop spans 16 amino acids. CDR1 and CDR2 (germline): SGHVS, FNYEAQ. V gave up 3 bases and J gave up 5 bases; unmatched junction bases: 5. This chain's CDR3 is CASSLSSGGWTGELFF. For the CDR3, the DNA is TGTGCCAGCAGCTTGTCTAGCGGGGGGTGGACCGGGGAGCTGTTTTTT.

V usage is TRBV6-5 and J usage is TRBJ2-5; 8 bases line up with TRBD1. The CDR3 covers 15 residues. V was clipped by 2 bases and J by 9 bases; unmatched bases: 11. Germline V gives CDR1 MNHEY, CDR2 SVGAGI. The CDR3 sequence is CASSYVGQGATPQYF. Written as DNA, the CDR3 is TGTGCCAGCAGTTACGTAGGGCAGGGGGCGACGCCCCAGTACTTC.

The chain is built from TRBV7-2 and TRBJ2-7; 8 bases match TRBD2. Looked up from germline, CDR1 is SGHTA and CDR2 is FQGNSA. The CDR3 contains 16 residues. With 2 bases clipped from V and 2 bases from J, the junction kept 8 bases outside the gene matches. This CDR3 is CASSLSIGTRAYEQYF. Here the CDR3 DNA reads TGTGCCAGCAGCTTAAGTATCGGGACTAGAGCCTACGAGCAGTACTTC.

The J gene is TRBJ2-1, the V gene TRBV7-2; 13 bases match TRBD2. The CDR3 is 15 amino acids. CDR1 is SGHTA, CDR2 FQGNSA, per germline. V trimming: 5 bases; J trimming: 8 bases; junction bases outside the gene matches: 6. The CDR3 protein is CASSAGLAGVHEQFF. CDR3 coding DNA: TGTGCCAGCAGCGCCGGACTAGCGGGAGTCCATGAGCAGTTCTTC.

The chain has TRBV9 and TRBJ2-7; D is undetermined. The ends were cut back, 0 bases at V and 2 bases at J, with 9 bases in the middle. The CDR3 covers 14 residues. Germline CDR1 is SGDLS and CDR2 is YYNGEE. The CDR3 spells CASSVGTATYEQYF. CDR3 coding DNA: TGTGCCAGCAGCGTAGGAACAGCCACCTACGAGCAGTACTTC.

V gene TRBV30 combines with J gene TRBJ1-6, with 7 bases lining up with TRBD1. Germline assignment: CDR1 GTSNPN and CDR2 SVGIG (reference sequence). This CDR3 is 16 amino acids long. Trimming at V came to 4 bases and at J to 0 bases, leaving 6 bases not matched to a gene. The CDR3 sequence is CAWKGQSSSYNSPLHF. The CDR3 DNA follows: TGTGCCTGGAAGGGACAGTCGAGCTCCTATAATTCACCCCTCCACTTT.

This clone was found a few times. The J gene is TRBJ2-7, the V gene TRBV27, with 8 bases that match TRBD2. The CDR3 has 23 residues. Per germline, CDR1 MNHEY and CDR2 SMNVEV (reference sequence). V lost 3 bases, J lost 0 bases, and 28 bases stayed unmatched. CDR3 coding DNA: TGTGCCAGCAGTTTCCTGCCTTCTATGCCCCCGGCCCAGCGGGGGCCCCTCTCCTACGAGCAGTACGTC. Encoded protein: CASSFLPSMPPAQRGPLSYEQYV.

The chain combines TRBV4-1 with TRBJ1-5; no definite D call. The CDR3 runs 13 residues. V lost 4 bases, J lost 6 bases, and 10 bases lay in between. Looked up from germline, CDR1 is MGHRA and CDR2 is YSYEKL. DNA of the CDR3: TGCGCCAGCAGCCGACAAATGGGTCAGCCCCAGCATTTT. Its protein product is CASSRQMGQPQHF.

This clone showed up just once. V is TRBV28 and J is TRBJ2-2; 9 bases match TRBD1. Germline V gene sequence: CDR1 MDHEN, CDR2 SYDVKM. The CDR3 is 16 amino acids. V trimming: 2 bases; J trimming: 6 bases; junction bases outside the gene matches: 7. CDR3 loop: CASSLPGTGSSGELFF. The CDR3 DNA is TGTGCCAGCAGTTTACCCGGGACAGGGAGCTCCGGGGAGCTGTTTTTT.

This clone was recorded once. CDR3 nucleotide sequence: TGTGCCAGCAGCGCAAGTGCGGTGACAGGGACCTACGAGCAGTACTTC. Translation gives CASSASAVTGTYEQYF. This chain links TRBV11-2 with TRBJ2-7; 7 positions match TRBD1. J lost 2 bases, V lost 5 bases, and 12 bases had no gene match. The CDR3 is 16 residues long. CDR1 SGHAT and CDR2 FQNNGV come from the germline V gene.

The chain employs TRBV11-2 and TRBJ2-5; TRBD2 matches 10 bases. Trimming took 6 bases from V and 5 from J; bases not matched to a gene: 12. Per germline, CDR1 SGHAT and CDR2 FQNNGV. The CDR3 sequence is 16 residues long. CDR3 in amino acids: CASRRPASGSRETQYF. CDR3 sequence (DNA): TGTGCCAGCAGAAGGCCCGCTAGCGGGAGTAGGGAGACCCAGTACTTC.

The CDR3 spells CASSYSGSNYGYTF. The CDR3 DNA reads TGTGCCAGCAGCTACAGCGGTTCTAACTATGGCTACACCTTC. The chain recombines TRBV7-8 with TRBJ1-2; D remains unclear. Germline lookup yields CDR1 SGHVS and CDR2 FQNEAQ. The CDR3 runs to 14 residues. V dropped 4 bases and J dropped 0 bases, with 9 bases sitting between them.

This clone showed up just once. The rearrangement joins TRBV7-3 to TRBJ2-5, with TRBD2 identical over 7 bases. The V gene end was trimmed by 4 bases and the J gene end by 4 bases; junction bases not matched to a gene: 0. The CDR3 covers 12 residues. Germline assignment: CDR1 SGHTA and CDR2 FQGTGA. CDR3 bases: TGTGCCAGCAGCTCGGGGGGAGAGACCCAGTACTTC. Its protein is CASSSGGETQYF.

This chain links TRBV19 with TRBJ1-2, with a possible D match to TRBD1 (6 bases). The V end lost 4 bases, the J end lost 6 bases, and 18 bases lay between the germline ends. This CDR3 contains 15 residues. Germline lookup yields CDR1 LNHDA and CDR2 SQIVND (reference sequence). The CDR3, as DNA: TGTGCCAGTAGTACCACGGTCGGACAGCAGCATGGCTACACCTTC. Translated, it gives CASSTTVGQQHGYTF.

This clone was picked up one time. This chain joins TRBV18 and TRBJ1-1; perhaps TRBD1 as D (5 bases). V was trimmed by 3 bases and J by 1 base, leaving 12 bases between them. CDR3 length: 15 amino acids. The germline V gene encodes CDR1 KGHSH and CDR2 LQKENI. The CDR3 DNA reads TGTGCCAGCTCACCGGGCGGGACCTCGAACACTGAAGCTTTCTTT. Translating gives CASSPGGTSNTEAFF.

Regarding this clone: At one of its ends the junction is not consistent with the germline gene, which may arise from a read error. The chain uses TRBV7-7 and TRBJ2-2; TRBD2 is a possible D gene (6 bases). CDR1 and CDR2 from the germline V gene are SSHAT and FNYEAQ (reference sequence). This CDR3 has 15 amino acids. The chain's CDR3 is CASSPTGDGVGELFF. Here the CDR3 DNA reads TGTGCTAGCAGTCCGACGGGGGACGGGGTCGGGGAGCTGTTTTTT.

J is TRBJ2-7 and V is TRBV5-4; the D gene is possibly TRBD2 (5 bases). Germline loops: CDR1 SGHNT, CDR2 YYREEE (reference sequence). The CDR3 has 13 residues. The V and J ends lost 4 bases and 6 bases respectively, with 14 bases between them. CDR3 protein: CASSLVPAGEQYF. The CDR3 DNA reads as TGTGCCAGCAGCCTGGTTCCGGCGGGCGAGCAGTACTTC.